A single sample is the source of the 23 T cell receptor beta chains below, sequenced in a study of early T cells in non-severe SARS-CoV-2 infection. From the 5' RACE reads, TCRdb called clonotypes with MiXCR, one entry per CDR3 protein. The profile shows some 67,000 distinct CDR3 sequences, roughly 15% of them singletons. Material for sequencing was whole blood. The receptor set was obtained from an adult who was a healthcare worker with PCR-confirmed SARS-CoV-2 infection or an uninfected control (not recorded which).

The rearrangement joins TRBV21-1 to TRBJ1-2; TRBD1, the table's D call, lacks a check against the DNA. TRBV21-1 is a pseudogene locus. The CDR3 runs to 13 residues. The CDR3 protein is CATPLGPNYGYTF. The CDR3 DNA reads TGTGCCACCCCCTTAGGGCCTAACTATGGCTACACCTTC.

This clonotype has ten or more counts. The chain joins TRBV29-1 to TRBJ2-7; 9 bases are a match to TRBD1. V dropped 6 bases and J dropped 1; count of bases not matched to a gene: 4. The CDR3 length is 13 residues. Germline values: CDR1 SQVTM, CDR2 ANQGSEA. CDR3 sequence (DNA): TGCAGCGTAAGACAGGGGGTGTCCTACGAGCAGTACTTC. Its translation: CSVRQGVSYEQYF.

This clonotype was counted many times. This chain links TRBV5-1 with TRBJ1-6, with D perhaps TRBD1 (6 bases). The CDR3 is 14 amino acids. Looked up from germline, CDR1 is SGHRS and CDR2 is YFSETQ. V shed 0 bases and J shed 7 bases, with 8 bases lying between them. The DNA for the CDR3 is TGCGCCAGCAGCTTGGGGGGGCGAAATTCACCCCTCCACTTT. Translated: CASSLGGRNSPLHF. Full variable domain (missing parts from reference TRBV5-1 and TRBJ1-6): KAGVTQTPRYLIKTRGQQVTLSCSPISGHRSVSWYQQTPGQGLQFLFEYFSETQRNKGNFPGRFSGRQFSNSRSEMNVSTLELGDSALYLCASSLGGRNSPLHFGNGTRLTVT.

This clonotype was seen a handful of times. The J gene is TRBJ1-4, the V gene TRBV29-1, with a weak D call TRBD1 (5 bases). The CDR3 loop spans 16 amino acids. The V end was cut by 4 bases, the J end by 6 bases, with 21 bases between. CDR1 and CDR2 (germline): SQVTM, ANQGSEA. CDR3 protein: CSVVGAPGTEYEKLFF. Here the CDR3 DNA reads TGCAGCGTTGTAGGAGCCCCCGGGACCGAGTATGAAAAACTGTTTTTT.

CDR3 DNA sequence: TGTGCCAGCAGTTACGGGACACAGTATGGCTACACCTTC. Protein sequence: CASSYGTQYGYTF. The chain uses TRBV6-6 and TRBJ1-2; D might be TRBD1 (6 bases). CDR3 size: 13 residues. The germline gives CDR1 MNHNY, CDR2 SVGAGI (reference sequence). The V end was cut by 2 bases, the J end by 5 bases, with 9 bases between.

This clonotype was seen a few times. The chain uses TRBV20-1 and TRBJ2-1, with D perhaps being TRBD1 or TRBD2 (5 bases each). Trimming pared 5 bases from V and 9 bases from J, leaving 35 bases between. The germline V gene has CDR1 DFQATT and CDR2 SNEGSKA (reference sequence). This CDR3 contains 19 residues. The CDR3 coding sequence is TGCAGTGCTGGGGCCCAACCTCTTTTGTGGGACCCTGGGGCCGGTGAGCAGTTCTTC. It is translated as CSAGAQPLLWDPGAGEQFF.

This clonotype appeared a few times. The CDR3 DNA follows: TGTGCCATCAGTGAGTCTTGGGACAGACAAGAGACCCAGTACTTC. Its translation: CAISESWDRQETQYF. J is TRBJ2-5 and V is TRBV10-3; 7 bases line up with TRBD1. The CDR3 extends over 15 amino acids. Unmatched junction bases numbered 3, after V lost 0 bases and J lost 2 bases. Germline loops: CDR1 ENHRY, CDR2 SYGVKD.

V usage is TRBV11-2 and J usage is TRBJ2-7; D is possibly TRBD2 (5 bases). V gave up 2 bases and J gave up 4 bases, with 12 bases separating them. Germline V gives CDR1 SGHAT, CDR2 FQNNGV. The length of the CDR3 is 14 residues. The CDR3 region has the DNA TGTGCCAGCAGCTTAAGCGGTCCCCTTTACGAGCAGTACTTC. Protein product: CASSLSGPLYEQYF.

This clonotype came up a few times. The chain combines TRBV7-3 with TRBJ2-7; 7 bases map to TRBD2. Unmatched junction bases numbered 8, after V lost 4 bases and J lost 8 bases. CDR1 and CDR2 from the germline V gene are SGHTA and FQGTGA. The CDR3 sequence is 13 residues long. This chain's CDR3 is CASSSLTGGKQYF. In DNA, the CDR3 is TGTGCCAGCAGCTCATTGACGGGGGGTAAGCAGTACTTC.

This sequence joins TRBV12-3 or TRBV12-4 and TRBJ1-4; D may be TRBD1 (6 bases). The CDR3 has 15 amino acids. The V gene lost 6 bases and the J gene lost 3 bases, with 14 bases spanning the gap. The CDR3, as DNA: TGTGCCAGCAGCCGAGGGGGGGCAGCTAATGAAAAACTGTTTTTT. Protein product: CASSRGGAANEKLFF.

V gene TRBV10-3 combines with J gene TRBJ2-1; 10 bases map to TRBD2. V was pared by 7 bases and J by 7 bases, with 13 bases of the junction left unmatched. The CDR3 runs 16 residues. Germline lookup yields CDR1 ENHRY and CDR2 SYGVKD. In DNA, the CDR3 is TGTGCCATCACCGCCGGGACAGGACTAGCGGTTAATGAGCAGTTCTTC. This encodes CAITAGTGLAVNEQFF.

This clonotype was seen many times. V is TRBV20-1 and J is TRBJ1-4; a possible D gene is TRBD1 (6 bases). CDR1 and CDR2 from the germline V gene are DFQATT and SNEGSKA (reference sequence). Trimming cost V 8 bases and J 5 bases, with 9 bases left between them. CDR3 size: 11 residues. The chain's CDR3 is CSWGANEKLFF. The CDR3 bases are TGCAGTTGGGGGGCCAATGAAAAACTGTTTTTT.

This clonotype was seen more than once but under ten times. The chain employs TRBV3-1 and TRBJ1-1, with D hard to call. Trimming removed 3 bases at V and 0 bases at J, with 5 bases between. Germline-derived CDR1 and CDR2 are LGHDT and YNNKEL (reference sequence). There are 13 residues in the CDR3. CDR3 residues: CASSHSLNTEAFF. DNA for the CDR3: TGTGCCAGCAGCCACAGCCTGAACACTGAAGCTTTCTTT.

The chain combines TRBV19 with TRBJ2-3; TRBD2 matches 8 bases. The CDR3 length is 16 residues. Trimming removed 5 bases from V and 4 bases from J; junction bases left unmatched: 11. Germline V gives CDR1 LNHDA, CDR2 SQIVND (reference sequence). In DNA, the CDR3 is TGTGCCAGTAGTTACCCATCCGGGGGGGCCGCAGATACGCAGTATTTT. This encodes CASSYPSGGAADTQYF.

The V and J genes are TRBV29-1 and TRBJ2-7; 7 nucleotides align to TRBD2. This CDR3 has 12 amino acids. Germline loops: CDR1 SQVTM, CDR2 ANQGSEA. With V trimmed by 0 bases and J by 5 bases, 1 base remained unmatched. The CDR3 nucleotides are TGCAGCGTTGAAGATGCGGGGGACGAGCAGTACTTC. Translated: CSVEDAGDEQYF.

The rearrangement links TRBV3-1 to TRBJ2-2; D is ambiguous. This CDR3 is built from 15 residues. Germline V gene data show CDR1 as LGHDT and CDR2 as YNNKEL (reference sequence). Trimming pared 3 bases from V and 8 bases from J, leaving 16 bases between. Here the CDR3 DNA reads TGTGCCAGCAGCCAGGTTCACGCAGCGACGGGGGAGCTGTTTTTT. This encodes CASSQVHAATGELFF.

This clonotype has a count of ten or more. The chain recombines TRBV7-8 with TRBJ2-6, with 7 bases identical to TRBD1. Germline trimming cut 5 bases from V and 1 base from J; bases unmatched to any gene: 14. Germline loops: CDR1 SGHVS, CDR2 FQNEAQ. This CDR3 has 19 residues. The CDR3 protein is CASSGSGTAKGSGANVLTF. DNA for the CDR3: TGTGCCAGCAGCGGATCAGGGACAGCGAAAGGATCTGGGGCCAACGTCCTGACTTTC.

This clonotype was observed a handful of times. The chain couples TRBV29-1 to TRBJ1-1; 8 bases match TRBD1. V shed 7 bases and J 7 bases; nucleotides not matched to a gene: 5. This CDR3 contains 11 residues. CDR1 and CDR2 from the germline V gene are SQVTM and ANQGSEA. The CDR3 DNA follows: TGCAGCGGGGGACAGGCCCTTGAAGCTTTCTTT. This gives the protein CSGGQALEAFF.

This sequence joins TRBV7-8 and TRBJ1-2, with D possibly matching TRBD1 (5 bases). CDR3 length: 16 residues. Germline V gene lookup returns CDR1 SGHVS and CDR2 FQNEAQ. V lost 2 bases and J lost 2, with 15 bases in between. The CDR3 nucleotides are TGTGCCAGCAGCTTAATCCACAGGCCCGAAAACTATGGCTACACCTTC. Translating gives CASSLIHRPENYGYTF.

The V gene is TRBV29-1, the J gene TRBJ1-1; 9 bases line up with TRBD1. V shed 6 bases, J shed 1 base, and the junction held 9 bases outside the gene matches. CDR1 is SQVTM, CDR2 ANQGSEA, per germline. The CDR3 consists of 15 residues. The CDR3 DNA reads TGCAGCGTCGTCCCGGGACAGGGTACGAACACTGAAGCTTTCTTT. Translated: CSVVPGQGTNTEAFF.

This clonotype was seen at least ten times. The rearrangement joins TRBV5-4 to TRBJ2-1; D is uncertain. CDR1 SGHNT and CDR2 YYREEE come from the germline V gene (reference sequence). The CDR3 runs to 13 residues. The ends were cut back, 3 bases at V and 6 bases at J, with 10 bases in the middle. The CDR3 reads CASSWAQANEQFF. CDR3 nucleotides: TGTGCCAGCAGCTGGGCCCAGGCCAATGAGCAGTTCTTC.

This clonotype was counted ten times or more. V and J are TRBV12-3 or TRBV12-4 and TRBJ2-1; D not certain. The CDR3 runs 14 residues. V was shortened by 1 base and J by 5 bases, with 9 bases between the two germline ends. Here the CDR3 reads CASSLVGTDNEQFF. The CDR3 DNA is TGTGCCAGCAGTTTAGTTGGCACAGACAATGAGCAGTTCTTC.

The chain combines TRBV29-1 with TRBJ1-1; a possible D gene is TRBD1 (5 bases). V lost 4 bases and J lost 4, with 10 bases in between. The CDR3 loop spans 12 amino acids. The V gene's germline CDR1 is SQVTM and CDR2 ANQGSEA. CDR3 sequence reads: CSVGQLGTEAFF. DNA of the CDR3: TGCAGCGTTGGACAGCTCGGCACTGAAGCTTTCTTT.